This TCR beta chain was sequenced during a study of T cell responses to AZD1222 COVID-19 vaccine. Generated by immunoSEQ multiplex PCR, the TCRdb table keeps only in-frame clones and is missing some. Of approximately 150,000 clones in the sample, more than 85% were seen once. J lost 4 bases, V lost 10 bases, and 10 bases had no gene match. Germline V gene sequence: CDR1 MNHEY, CDR2 SVGAGI. The CDR3 runs 14 residues. Sequenced material: peripheral blood, taken 28 days after the second AZD1222 dose. This chain links TRBV6-5 with TRBJ1-5; TRBD1 aligns across 7 bases. The clonotype originates from an adult who received the AZD1222 COVID-19 vaccine. The CDR3 loop reads CATSFTGANQPQHF. The CDR3 DNA follows: TGTGCCACCTCCTTCACAGGGGCTAATCAGCCCCAGCATTTT.